This entry lists 21 T cell receptor beta chains sequenced from one sample in a study of cytomegalovirus exposure and HLA in healthy donors. PCR used 60 Vbeta primers and 13 Jbeta primers. The assay was immunoSEQ multiplex PCR, and TCRdb's table has in-frame clones only and misses some. This sample has nearly 110,000 clones, with about 75% found just once. The sample consisted of PBMCs. The receptor source for this set is a man aged 40-49 years in good health and CMV-seronegative.

The genes are TRBV5-1 and TRBJ2-5, with TRBD1 matching over 11 bases. The DNA matches TRBJ2-7 better at its end, which makes the J call doubtful. The CDR3 consists of 13 residues. The germline CDR1 and CDR2 sequences are SGHRS and YFSETQ. In nucleotides, the CDR3 is TGCGCCAGCAGCCGGGACAGGGGGTACGAGCAGTACTTC. Its protein is CASSRDRGYEQYF.

This chain connects TRBV19 to TRBJ1-5; D remains unclear. CDR3 size: 13 residues. The germline V gene encodes CDR1 LNHDA and CDR2 SQIVND (reference sequence). Deletions cut 7 bases from V and 7 bases from J, with 14 bases between. CDR3 in DNA: TGTGCCAGTACCAGTCCCTCCCGCCAGCCCCAGCATTTT. Protein: CASTSPSRQPQHF. Based on the CDR3 plus reference TRBV19 and TRBJ1-5, the full variable domain is DGGITQSPKYLFRKEGQNVTLSCEQNLNHDAMYWYRQDPGQGLRLIYYSQIVNDFQKGDIAEGYSVSREKKESFPLTVTSAQKNPTAFYLCASTSPSRQPQHFGDGTRLSIL.

V is TRBV7-9 and J is TRBJ2-1; 9 bases are a match to TRBD1. The V and J ends lost 2 bases and 8 bases, in that order; junction bases with no gene match: 7. CDR1 and CDR2 (germline): SEHNR, FQNEAQ (reference sequence). The CDR3 runs 15 residues. CDR3 sequence reads: CASSLRGQGVHEQFF. In DNA, the CDR3 is TGTGCCAGCAGCTTAAGGGGACAGGGAGTGCATGAGCAGTTCTTC.

This clone was observed a handful of times. The chain uses TRBV7-2 and TRBJ2-3; 10 nucleotides match TRBD1. The CDR3 totals 16 residues. CDR1 and CDR2 from the germline V gene are SGHTA and FQGNSA. The ends lost 5 bases at V and 4 bases at J; junction bases unmatched: 9. The DNA for the CDR3 is TGTGCCAGCAGCAGGAATCCCGGGACAGGGGCAGATACGCAGTATTTT. The encoded protein is CASSRNPGTGADTQYF.

Written as DNA, the CDR3 is TGCAGTGCCACAGGAGACAATGAGCAGTTCTTC. It is translated as CSATGDNEQFF. The genes are TRBV20-1 and TRBJ2-1, with a tentative D call TRBD1 (5 bases). Germline V gives CDR1 DFQATT, CDR2 SNEGSKA (reference sequence). With 6 bases removed from V and 5 bases from J, the gap between germline ends came to 8 bases. The CDR3 runs to 11 residues.

The chain employs TRBV29-1 and TRBJ1-2, with 9 nucleotides matching TRBD1. V was pared by 7 bases and J by 3 bases, with 15 bases of the junction left unmatched. The germline CDR1 and CDR2 sequences are SQVTM and ANQGSEA. This CDR3 is 16 amino acids long. This chain's CDR3 is CSGATGTGSLDYGYTF. CDR3 DNA sequence: TGCAGCGGGGCCACCGGGACAGGGAGTTTAGACTATGGCTACACCTTC.

This clone has just a few counts. The CDR3 DNA reads TGTGCCAGCAGCTTAACAGGGGCGAACACCGGGGAGCTGTTTTTT. Its protein is CASSLTGANTGELFF. The chain links TRBV11-1 to TRBJ2-2; 7 nucleotides align to TRBD1. In germline, CDR1 is SGHAT, CDR2 FQDESV (reference sequence). The CDR3 extends over 15 amino acids. The ends lost 2 bases at V and 0 bases at J; junction bases unmatched: 0.

This clone was observed a few times. In nucleotides, the CDR3 is TGTGCCAGCAGCCTGGGACAGGGTTACAATGGCTACACCTTC. Its protein product is CASSLGQGYNGYTF. The V gene is TRBV5-4, the J gene TRBJ1-2; 9 bases match TRBD1. The germline V gene encodes CDR1 SGHNT and CDR2 YYREEE (reference sequence). CDR3 length equals 14 residues. V gave up 4 bases and J gave up 6 bases; unmatched junction bases: 7.

This chain joins TRBV5-1 and TRBJ2-7; TRBD1 aligns across 9 bases. With V trimmed by 1 base and J by 6 bases, 8 bases remained unmatched. In germline, CDR1 is SGHRS, CDR2 YFSETQ. This CDR3 spans 15 amino acids. The CDR3 nucleotides read TGCGCCAGCAGCTTGAGGGGGGACAGGGATTCCGAGCAGTACTTC. This sequence encodes CASSLRGDRDSEQYF. Supplemented by reference TRBV5-1 and TRBJ2-7, the full variable domain reads KAGVTQTPRYLIKTRGQQVTLSCSPISGHRSVSWYQQTPGQGLQFLFEYFSETQRNKGNFPGRFSGRQFSNSRSEMNVSTLELGDSALYLCASSLRGDRDSEQYFGPGTRLTVT.

The chain carries TRBV7-9 and TRBJ2-5; maybe TRBD2 (5 bases). There are 15 residues in the CDR3. CDR1 and CDR2 (germline): SEHNR, FQNEAQ (reference sequence). Trimming took 5 bases from V and 5 from J, leaving 18 bases between them. In DNA, the CDR3 is TGTGCCAGCAGCACCGTTTCGCGGGTGGGGGAGACCCAGTACTTC. Amino acids: CASSTVSRVGETQYF. Full variable domain (remainder filled in from reference TRBV7-9 and TRBJ2-5): DTGVSQNPRHKITKRGQNVTFRCDPISEHNRLYWYRQTLGQGPEFLTYFQNEAQLEKSRLLSDRFSAERPKGSFSTLEIQRTEQGDSAMYLCASSTVSRVGETQYFGPGTRLLVL.

The V gene is TRBV4-1, the J gene TRBJ2-1; D is perhaps TRBD2 (6 bases). The CDR3 extends over 15 amino acids. V lost 4 bases and J lost 5, with 15 bases in between. Germline CDR1 MGHRA, CDR2 YSYEKL. This chain's CDR3 is CASSRETSSHNEQFF. The CDR3 nucleotides read TGCGCCAGCAGCCGAGAGACTAGTTCCCACAATGAGCAGTTCTTC.

The V call is TRBV5-1, the J call TRBJ1-2; no clear D. V lost 1 base and J lost 2, with 18 bases in between. This CDR3 is 17 amino acids long. CDR1 SGHRS and CDR2 YFSETQ come from the germline V gene. The CDR3 DNA is TGCGCCAGCAGCTTGAATCCCAGAACCCAATTAAACTATGGCTACACCTTC. Its translation: CASSLNPRTQLNYGYTF.

The chain carries TRBV5-6 and TRBJ2-3; no clear D. The CDR3 has 14 amino acids. The ends were cut back, 2 bases at V and 2 bases at J, with 9 bases in the middle. Per the germline V gene, CDR1 is SGHDT and CDR2 is YYEEEE. The CDR3 coding sequence is TGTGCCAGCAGCTTTCAAACAGTCACAGATACGCAGTATTTT. Its translation: CASSFQTVTDTQYF.

The chain recombines TRBV7-9 with TRBJ2-5; 7 bases are shared with TRBD2. The V segment lost 3 bases and the J segment 5 bases; nucleotides outside the gene matches: 6. CDR3 size: 14 residues. Germline V gene lookup returns CDR1 SEHNR and CDR2 FQNEAQ (reference sequence). The CDR3 spells CASSLGTGGETQYF. The CDR3 DNA sequence: TGTGCCAGCAGCTTGGGAACCGGGGGGGAGACCCAGTACTTC.

The genes are TRBV5-4 and TRBJ1-2, with a weak D call TRBD1 (6 bases). This CDR3 has 13 amino acids. Germline V gene data show CDR1 as SGHNT and CDR2 as YYREEE (reference sequence). V lost 4 bases to trimming and J lost 4 bases, with 11 bases between them. The CDR3 DNA follows: TGTGCCAGCAGCGCCACAGGGCTCTATGGCTACACCTTC. Amino acids: CASSATGLYGYTF.

This clone was detected a few times. This rearrangement joins TRBV5-4 to TRBJ2-3, with TRBD2 identical over 8 bases. The junction had 12 bases not matched to a gene; V was cut back by 4 bases and J by 5 bases. The CDR3 spans 16 residues. Germline CDR1 is SGHNT and CDR2 is YYREEE (reference sequence). Written as DNA, the CDR3 is TGTGCCAGCAGCCTCCTCTGGCGGGGGGTTGGAGATACGCAGTATTTT. Protein: CASSLLWRGVGDTQYF.

This clone was seen a few times. V and J are TRBV19 and TRBJ2-7; 8 positions agree with TRBD1. CDR1 and CDR2 from the germline V gene are LNHDA and SQIVND (reference sequence). This CDR3 has 13 residues. Trimming cost V 3 bases and J 5 bases; bases outside gene matches: 3. CDR3 sequence reads: CASSMAGGDEQYF. Written as DNA, the CDR3 is TGTGCCAGTAGTATGGCAGGGGGCGACGAGCAGTACTTC. The whole variable domain, filled in from reference TRBV19 and TRBJ2-7, reads DGGITQSPKYLFRKEGQNVTLSCEQNLNHDAMYWYRQDPGQGLRLIYYSQIVNDFQKGDIAEGYSVSREKKESFPLTVTSAQKNPTAFYLCASSMAGGDEQYFGPGTRLTVT.

Of note for this clone: Relative to the germline gene, one junction end is altered; a read error may explain this. Other DNA sequences in the same sample also yield this CDR3. The V call is TRBV14, the J call TRBJ2-2; a weak D match, TRBD2 (5 bases). Germline CDR1 reads SGHDN; CDR2 reads FVKESK. This CDR3 has 13 residues. CDR3 residues: CASSQARGGELFF. The DNA for the CDR3 is TGCGCCAGCAGCCAAGCCCGGGGCGGGGAGCTGTTTTTT.

The J gene is TRBJ1-1, the V gene TRBV10-3; 7 bases fit TRBD1. The CDR3 extends over 14 amino acids. The J segment lost 3 bases and the V segment lost 6 bases, leaving 7 bases of the junction unmatched. Looked up from germline, CDR1 is ENHRY and CDR2 is SYGVKD. CDR3 bases: TGTGCCATCAGGGGGGCCAGGGGGGACACTGAAGCTTTCTTT. Translation gives CAIRGARGDTEAFF.

The V and J genes are TRBV29-1 and TRBJ2-7; 9 nucleotides line up with TRBD2. V lost 4 bases, J lost 7 bases, and 14 bases stayed unmatched. CDR3 length: 15 amino acids. Germline V lookup: CDR1 SQVTM, CDR2 ANQGSEA. CDR3 sequence: CSVAFHSGGRGEQYF. DNA for the CDR3: TGCAGCGTTGCTTTTCATAGCGGGGGAAGGGGAGAGCAGTACTTC.

J is TRBJ2-7 and V is TRBV5-1; D gene ambiguous. Germline lookup yields CDR1 SGHRS and CDR2 YFSETQ. V was trimmed by 4 bases and J by 3 bases, leaving 14 bases between them. The CDR3 runs to 14 residues. CDR3 coding DNA: TGCGCCAGCAGCCCTGGTCCAGGTGGCTACGAGCAGTACTTC. The encoded protein is CASSPGPGGYEQYF.